This TCR delta chain came from a study of gamma-delta T cells after stem cell transplantation. This clone was detected a few times. TCRdb reanalysed the RT-PCR reads with CATT. The sample lists 7,000 or so delta-chain clones; nearly 25% were seen once. The V end was cut by 4 bases, the J end by 2 bases, with 20 bases between. The germline CDR1 and CDR2 sequences are TSWWSYY and QGS. The CDR3 loop spans 17 amino acids. Sequenced: gamma-delta T cells. The genes are TRDV1 and TRDJ1, with D uncertain. The TCR originated in a human donor. It is not recorded whose cells these are; they may come from a transplant donor. The CDR3 sequence: CALGGWRGLERTDKLIF. CDR3 sequence (DNA): TGTGCTCTTGGGGGCTGGAGGGGTCTGGAAAGGACCGATAAACTCATCTTT.